Listed here is a single T cell receptor (beta chain). These data are taken from a study of blood T cell repertoires in COVID-19. Study context: Acute and convalescent COVID-19 specimens originated in the United States, Italy and Spain.

Authors' methods: Researchers report that nucleated cell counts were estimated from reference gene primer amplification. The assay was immunoSEQ multiplex PCR, and TCRdb's table has in-frame clones only and misses some. From that table come the V and J calls and clone size; the DNA was used to work out D and trimming. The sample records around 100,000 clones, about nine tenths being singletons. The clonotype comes from a man aged 50 to 60 with active COVID-19. The source material was peripheral blood.

The CDR3 reads CASSYIPYRVASYNEQFF. DNA for the CDR3: TGTGCCAGCAGTTACATCCCTTACAGGGTGGCCTCCTACAATGAGCAGTTCTTC. J is TRBJ2-1 and V is TRBV6-2 or TRBV6-3; weak D call: TRBD1 (6 bases). Per the germline V gene, CDR1 is MNHEY and CDR2 is SVGEGT. The CDR3 is 18 amino acids. Trimming took off 2 bases at V and 0 bases at J, with 17 bases between the two ends.